These 31 T cell receptor beta chains were all obtained from the same sample, sequenced in a study of PD-1 blockade in mismatch repair-deficient tumors. The antigens these receptors bind are not known. Regarding time point: 10-day in vitro stimulation with candidate neoantigen peptide 4. Profiling relied on immunoSEQ multiplex PCR, and the TCRdb table lists in-frame clones only, not all of them. The sample carries more than 11,000 clones, about 85% recorded once. This sample comprised cells cultured in vitro, obtained from a patient treated with pembrolizumab. These receptor sequences come from an adult with mismatch repair-deficient cancer.

This clone was detected once. V is TRBV6-1 and J is TRBJ1-2; D remains ambiguous. CDR1 MNHNS and CDR2 SASEGT come from the germline V gene. V lost 5 bases to trimming and J lost 4 bases, with 8 bases between them. CDR3 length equals 12 residues. The CDR3 protein is CASSQQLYGYTF. The CDR3 DNA is TGTGCCAGCAGTCAACAGCTCTATGGCTACACCTTC.

Only one count was recorded for this clone. This chain links TRBV4-1 with TRBJ1-3, with D perhaps TRBD1 (5 bases). The germline V gene has CDR1 MGHRA and CDR2 YSYEKL. The CDR3 totals 16 residues. V dropped 4 bases and J dropped 1 base, with 14 bases sitting between them. The CDR3 DNA reads as TGCGCCAGCAGCCCCCTGGGGGGGGTGTCTGGAAACACCATATATTTT. Its translation: CASSPLGGVSGNTIYF.

V usage is TRBV19 and J usage is TRBJ2-1, with 7 bases lining up with TRBD2. The CDR3 length is 15 residues. Germline CDR1 LNHDA, CDR2 SQIVND (reference sequence). V lost 6 bases to trimming and J lost 0 bases; unmatched junction nucleotides: 5. The CDR3 DNA reads TGTGCCAGTAGCCCAGCGGGAAGCTCCTACAATGAGCAGTTCTTC. Its protein product is CASSPAGSSYNEQFF.

This chain joins TRBV30 and TRBJ2-1, with 11 nucleotides matching TRBD2. The CDR3 totals 19 residues. V dropped 0 bases and J dropped 0; count of bases not matched to a gene: 10. Germline V CDR1 and CDR2: GTSNPN, SVGIG (reference sequence). Here the CDR3 reads CAWSVSVLAGVSSYNEQFF. CDR3 in DNA: TGTGCCTGGAGTGTATCGGTACTAGCGGGAGTAAGCTCCTACAATGAGCAGTTCTTC.

The DNA of the CDR3 is TGTGCCATCAGTGAGGAGGGACAGGAAGCTTTCTTT. It translates to CAISEEGQEAFF. The rearrangement uses TRBV10-3 and TRBJ1-1; 7 bases agree with TRBD1. CDR1 ENHRY and CDR2 SYGVKD come from the germline V gene. Unmatched junction bases numbered 2, after V lost 2 bases and J lost 8 bases. The CDR3 loop spans 12 amino acids.

The chain combines TRBV7-3 with TRBJ2-1; TRBD2 is a possible D gene (5 bases). This CDR3 has 15 amino acids. CDR1 SGHTA and CDR2 FQGTGA come from the germline V gene. Trimming left V 4 bases short and J 4 bases short, with 14 bases between. CDR3 region: CASSSAVTVYNEQFF. The CDR3 DNA is TGTGCCAGCAGCTCAGCGGTTACGGTTTACAATGAGCAGTTCTTC.

J is TRBJ2-3 and V is TRBV7-9; D gene uncertain. Germline CDR1 is SEHNR and CDR2 is FQNEAQ (reference sequence). This CDR3 spans 11 amino acids. V gave up 3 bases and J gave up 2 bases, with 0 bases separating them. DNA for the CDR3: TGTGCCAGCAGCTTCACAGATACGCAGTATTTT. Its protein product is CASSFTDTQYF.

The rearrangement links TRBV9 to TRBJ2-2, with D possibly matching TRBD2 (6 bases). Germline CDR1 is SGDLS and CDR2 is YYNGEE. Trimming removed 0 bases from V and 1 base from J, with 25 bases in between. CDR3 length: 21 amino acids. The CDR3 bases are TGTGCCAGCAGCGTAGGATCGGGAGTATACGTGTCCCGTCTGAACACCGGGGAGCTGTTTTTT. This gives the protein CASSVGSGVYVSRLNTGELFF.

This clone was found once. This chain links TRBV6-6 with TRBJ2-1, with TRBD2 matching 8 bases. This CDR3 spans 15 amino acids. Germline trimming cut 6 bases from V and 8 bases from J; bases unmatched to any gene: 12. Germline V gene sequence: CDR1 MNHNY, CDR2 SVGAGI (reference sequence). The CDR3: CASRGVAGGYHEQFF. The DNA of the CDR3 is TGTGCCAGCAGGGGGGTGGCGGGAGGTTACCATGAGCAGTTCTTC.

V is TRBV5-1 and J is TRBJ2-1, with TRBD2 matching over 14 bases. This CDR3 is built from 14 residues. Trimming cost V 7 bases and J 7 bases; bases outside gene matches: 4. CDR1 is SGHRS, CDR2 YFSETQ, per germline. The CDR3 is CASGLAGGQNEQFF. The DNA for the CDR3 is TGCGCCAGCGGACTAGCGGGAGGTCAAAATGAGCAGTTCTTC.

V and J are TRBV5-1 and TRBJ2-5, with 7 bases fitting TRBD2. There are 14 residues in the CDR3. With 3 bases clipped from V and 1 base from J, the junction kept 3 bases outside the gene matches. Germline CDR1 is SGHRS and CDR2 is YFSETQ. CDR3 coding DNA: TGCGCCAGCAGCTCAAGCGGGGTCCAAGAGACCCAGTACTTC. Its translation is CASSSSGVQETQYF.

The J gene is TRBJ2-1, the V gene TRBV27; D unclear. Trimming stripped 7 bases from V and 4 bases from J, with 11 bases between. The CDR3 consists of 13 residues. Germline V gene sequence: CDR1 MNHEY, CDR2 SMNVEV (reference sequence). CDR3 sequence reads: CASTPTDYNEQFF. The CDR3 DNA reads TGTGCCAGCACCCCCACGGATTACAATGAGCAGTTCTTC.

V and J are TRBV7-2 and TRBJ1-1, with D perhaps matching TRBD1 (6 bases). The CDR3 spans 13 residues. Germline CDR1 SGHTA, CDR2 FQGNSA. Between the trimmed V and J ends, which lost 5 bases and 1 base, there was a span of 8 bases. The CDR3 region is CASSQDRNTEAFF. The CDR3 region has the DNA TGTGCCAGCAGCCAGGACAGGAACACTGAAGCTTTCTTT.

V gene TRBV6-1 combines with J gene TRBJ2-3, with 11 positions matching TRBD2. The CDR3 has 17 amino acids. Germline-derived CDR1 and CDR2 are MNHNS and SASEGT. V lost 4 bases to trimming and J lost 2 bases; unmatched junction nucleotides: 8. CDR3 residues: CASSGMTSGALTDTQYF. CDR3 coding DNA: TGTGCCAGCAGTGGGATGACTAGCGGGGCCCTCACAGATACGCAGTATTTT.

This clone was seen a few times. The V and J genes are TRBV9 and TRBJ2-2; TRBD2 is a possible D gene (5 bases). The germline gives CDR1 SGDLS, CDR2 YYNGEE. Trimming took 0 bases from V and 8 from J, leaving 11 bases between them. The CDR3 extends over 14 amino acids. The CDR3 here is CASSVDVEGGELFF. CDR3 in DNA: TGTGCCAGCAGCGTAGATGTAGAGGGAGGGGAGCTGTTTTTT.

The chain joins TRBV6-9 to TRBJ2-6; a possible D gene is TRBD2 (6 bases). CDR3 length equals 15 residues. Germline V gives CDR1 MNHGY, CDR2 SVAAGI. V dropped 3 bases and J dropped 5 bases, with 11 bases sitting between them. The CDR3 here is CASSYMGGRANVLTF. The CDR3 region has the DNA TGTGCCAGCAGTTACATGGGGGGAAGGGCCAACGTCCTGACTTTC.

The chain links TRBV9 to TRBJ1-2, with TRBD1 matching 11 bases. V lost 3 bases to trimming and J lost 5 bases; unmatched junction nucleotides: 6. CDR3 size: 15 residues. The germline V gene has CDR1 SGDLS and CDR2 YYNGEE. CDR3 in DNA: TGTGCCAGCAGCGAGGGACAGGGGGTGGGGTATGGCTACACCTTC. Encoded protein: CASSEGQGVGYGYTF.

J is TRBJ2-5 and V is TRBV27; the match to TRBD1 covers 7 bases. V lost 6 bases and J lost 2; bases outside the gene matches: 9. The CDR3 loop spans 15 amino acids. Per the germline V gene, CDR1 is MNHEY and CDR2 is SMNVEV (reference sequence). The CDR3 reads CASSYFSTGQETQYF. The CDR3 nucleotides read TGTGCCAGCAGCTACTTTTCGACAGGGCAAGAGACCCAGTACTTC.

The chain recombines TRBV27 with TRBJ2-1, with TRBD1 as a possible D gene (5 bases). Trimming stripped 7 bases from V and 3 bases from J, with 10 bases between. The V gene's germline CDR1 is MNHEY and CDR2 SMNVEV (reference sequence). The CDR3 is 13 residues long. The CDR3 here is CASTQGSYNEQFF. The CDR3 DNA reads TGTGCCAGCACCCAGGGCAGCTACAATGAGCAGTTCTTC.

The chain couples TRBV4-2 to TRBJ2-2, with TRBD2 identical over 14 bases. Trimming removed 3 bases from V and 1 base from J; junction bases left unmatched: 4. The CDR3 has 18 residues. Germline V gene data show CDR1 as LGHNA and CDR2 as YNFKEQ. The CDR3 loop is CASSQAGTSGRNTGELFF. CDR3 bases: TGTGCCAGCAGCCAGGCCGGGACTAGCGGGAGGAACACCGGGGAGCTGTTTTTT.

The V and J genes are TRBV5-4 and TRBJ2-1; TRBD2 aligns across 13 bases. The V and J ends lost 4 bases and 4 bases, in that order; junction bases with no gene match: 2. Germline-derived CDR1 and CDR2 are SGHNT and YYREEE (reference sequence). This CDR3 comprises 15 residues. CDR3 loop: CASSAGLAGYNEQFF. The CDR3 DNA sequence: TGTGCCAGCAGCGCGGGACTAGCGGGGTACAATGAGCAGTTCTTC.

The chain recombines TRBV7-2 with TRBJ2-7, with a tentative D call TRBD2 (5 bases). Deletions cut 4 bases from V and 6 bases from J, with 13 bases between. This CDR3 has 13 amino acids. Germline CDR1 is SGHTA and CDR2 is FQGNSA. CDR3: CASSSPLGFEQYF. The CDR3 DNA sequence: TGTGCCAGCAGCTCACCACTAGGCTTCGAGCAGTACTTC.

The gene calls are TRBV25-1 and TRBJ1-6; 7 bases fit TRBD1. The CDR3 covers 17 residues. J was trimmed by 6 bases and V by 6 bases; bases with no gene match: 14. CDR1 and CDR2 from the germline V gene are MGHDK and SYGVNS. The CDR3 nucleotides read TGTGCCAGCAGCCGTAGGACAGGAAGGGCATCTAATTCACCCCTCCACTTT. This translates into CASSRRTGRASNSPLHF.

This clone was recorded a few times. The chain employs TRBV2 and TRBJ1-5, with 8 bases fitting TRBD1. The CDR3 runs 14 residues. Germline V gene data show CDR1 as SNHLY and CDR2 as FYNNEI. V lost 7 bases, J lost 3 bases, and 5 bases stayed unmatched. CDR3 nucleotide sequence: TGTGCCAGCACTCAACAGGGGGTCAATCAGCCCCAGCATTTT. It codes for CASTQQGVNQPQHF.

The CDR3 nucleotides are TGTGCCTGGGGGCCGAGATCTGAAGCTTTCTTT. This translates into CAWGPRSEAFF. The chain links TRBV30 to TRBJ1-1; D uncertain. Trimming removed 5 bases from V and 6 bases from J, with 10 bases in between. Germline V gives CDR1 GTSNPN, CDR2 SVGIG (reference sequence). This CDR3 has 11 amino acids. Full variable domain (remainder filled in from reference TRBV30 and TRBJ1-1): SQTIHQWPATLVQPVGSPLSLECTVEGTSNPNLYWYRQAAGRGLQLLFYSVGIGQISSEVPQNLSASRPQDRQFILSSKKLLLSDSGFYLCAWGPRSEAFFGQGTRLTVV.

The chain employs TRBV14 and TRBJ2-4; D is possibly TRBD1 (5 bases). Germline loops: CDR1 SGHDN, CDR2 FVKESK. The CDR3 loop spans 18 amino acids. V lost 0 bases to trimming and J lost 2 bases, with 17 bases between them. This chain's CDR3 is CASSQDLGQGGSKNIQYF. In nucleotides, the CDR3 is TGTGCCAGCAGCCAAGATCTTGGGCAGGGCGGTTCCAAAAACATTCAGTACTTC.

The chain has TRBV5-1 and TRBJ2-5; 8 nucleotides line up with TRBD1. This CDR3 contains 14 residues. Germline CDR1 reads SGHRS; CDR2 reads YFSETQ. V dropped 2 bases and J dropped 2; count of bases not matched to a gene: 2. In nucleotides, the CDR3 is TGCGCCAGCAGCTTCGGACAGGGACAAGAGACCCAGTACTTC. As protein: CASSFGQGQETQYF. Looking up the rest from reference TRBV5-1 and TRBJ2-5 gives the full variable domain: KAGVTQTPRYLIKTRGQQVTLSCSPISGHRSVSWYQQTPGQGLQFLFEYFSETQRNKGNFPGRFSGRQFSNSRSEMNVSTLELGDSALYLCASSFGQGQETQYFGPGTRLLVL.

This chain joins TRBV7-8 and TRBJ2-3, with TRBD2 matching over 9 bases. The CDR3 runs to 16 residues. Germline loops: CDR1 SGHVS, CDR2 FQNEAQ. Germline trimming cut 1 base from V and 2 bases from J; bases unmatched to any gene: 4. Here the CDR3 reads CASSLVLAGNTDTQYF. The CDR3 nucleotides read TGTGCCAGCAGCTTAGTTCTAGCGGGAAACACAGATACGCAGTATTTT.

This clone was counted a single time. The CDR3 reads CASSESWASGKHEQYF. The CDR3 DNA follows: TGTGCCAGCAGTGAATCGTGGGCTAGCGGGAAACACGAGCAGTACTTC. This sequence joins TRBV25-1 and TRBJ2-7; 9 nucleotides match TRBD2. CDR3 size: 16 residues. Germline assignment: CDR1 MGHDK and CDR2 SYGVNS. J lost 5 bases, V lost 1 base, and 9 bases had no gene match.

The V and J genes are TRBV5-4 and TRBJ2-5, with D perhaps matching TRBD2 (5 bases). The CDR3 spans 15 residues. CDR1 is SGHNT, CDR2 YYREEE, per germline (reference sequence). V gave up 0 bases and J gave up 7 bases, with 16 bases separating them. CDR3 DNA: TGTGCCAGCAGCTTGGCTCAGACGGGGTCTGGGACCCAGTACTTC. This translates into CASSLAQTGSGTQYF.

The chain has TRBV7-9 and TRBJ1-3; the D is unclear. CDR3 size: 16 residues. Trimming took 2 bases from V and 0 from J, leaving 11 bases between them. Germline V gene data show CDR1 as SEHNR and CDR2 as FQNEAQ (reference sequence). CDR3: CASSLMGQASGNTIYF. CDR3 DNA sequence: TGTGCCAGCAGCTTAATGGGCCAGGCCTCTGGAAACACCATATATTTT.